The clone carrying this T cell receptor (beta chain) came up once. This sample was taken from a study of blood T cell repertoires in COVID-19. The wider study: Whether acute or convalescent, the COVID-19 samples came from the United States, Italy and Spain. Sources were T cells, B-cell-depleted T cells, or PBMCs; the material itself was cDNA or gDNA.

The method was immunoSEQ multiplex PCR; TCRdb's version includes in-frame clones alone and lacks a portion of them. The table records under 250,000 clones, approximately 86% of them present only once. The germline V gene encodes CDR1 SNHLY and CDR2 FYNNEI. V shed 7 bases and J 9 bases; nucleotides not matched to a gene: 12. The CDR3 runs to 14 residues. This clonotype was obtained from a woman aged 60-70 years who had recovered from COVID-19. Sequencing was done on a sample of peripheral blood. This chain joins TRBV2 and TRBJ2-1; 7 bases are a match to TRBD2. In DNA, the CDR3 is TGTGCCAGCACCTTCTGGGGCGGGGAGGGTGAGCAGTTCTTC. Translation: CASTFWGGEGEQFF.